The sequence of this TCR beta chain was determined in a study of shared clonotypes between healthy human individuals. Overall study findings and caveats: Depth was large, yet rarefaction showed that sorted-subset sequencing was incomplete.

Concerning this clone: Its antigen is as yet unknown.

The germline CDR1 and CDR2 sequences are SGHRS and YFSETQ. There are 12 residues in the CDR3. Trimming removed 6 bases from V and 5 bases from J, with 8 bases in between. Assay execution took place at the deep level. DNA at around 200 ng, about 30,000 T cell genomes, went into sorted-subset replicate PCRs. TCRdb's table, derived via immunoSEQ multiplex PCR, lists solely in-frame clones and lacks some. The sample shows about 2.4 million clones, 80% to 95% of them seen only once. The study separated CD4+ cells into CD45RA+ naive and CD45RA-negative memory subsets. The clonotype comes from a man younger than 35 in good health. Some clones in this sample may be carry-over from other donors' samples. V gene TRBV5-1 combines with J gene TRBJ2-2, with D possibly TRBD2 on 5 matching bases. Sequencing was performed on naive CD4+ T cells from PBMCs. The sample's subset: CD45RA+ positively selected. The CDR3 nucleotides are TGCGCCAGCACCCCGGGGACCGGGGAGCTGTTTTTT. As protein: CASTPGTGELFF.